The 9 T cell receptor beta chains in this list originate from one sample, sequenced in a study of CD8 T cells in ankylosing spondylitis. Study observations and caveats: Among TCR beta sequences, a motif of eight highly homologous variants appeared characteristic of ankylosing spondylitis blood.

TCRdb independently ran MiXCR on the 5' RACE reads; one entry per CDR3 protein. The data contain roughly 670,000 distinct CDR3 sequences, around 20% of them singletons. Their antigen targets remain unknown. The specimen sequenced was blood, either unsorted or a sorted T cell fraction (not recorded which). All receptors come from a male donor with ankylosing spondylitis.

The V gene is TRBV20-1, the J gene TRBJ1-2; D is possibly TRBD1 (5 bases). V dropped 0 bases and J dropped 7 bases, with 21 bases sitting between them. The CDR3 contains 16 residues. CDR1 and CDR2 (germline): DFQATT, SNEGSKA (reference sequence). CDR3 sequence (DNA): TGCAGTGCTAGAGACAGGGAGGTATCCGAACAACTTGGCTACACCTTC. It specifies CSARDREVSEQLGYTF.

This sequence joins TRBV7-3 and TRBJ2-3; TRBD2 is a possible D gene (7 bases). This CDR3 has 18 amino acids. In germline, CDR1 is SGHTA, CDR2 FQGTGA. Trimming cost V 5 bases and J 0 bases, with 21 bases left between them. CDR3 DNA: TGTGCCAGCAGCCCGGCGGGGGCGGAGCATACTAGCACAGATACGCAGTATTTT. Protein: CASSPAGAEHTSTDTQYF.

CDR3: CSASLTSGGLQETQYF. The CDR3 DNA is TGCAGTGCTAGTTTGACTAGCGGGGGACTCCAAGAGACCCAGTACTTC. This chain joins TRBV20-1 and TRBJ2-5; TRBD2 aligns across 12 bases. Germline V gives CDR1 DFQATT, CDR2 SNEGSKA (reference sequence). The CDR3 sequence is 16 residues long. V lost 3 bases to trimming and J lost 1 base; unmatched junction nucleotides: 6.

This sequence joins TRBV5-6 and TRBJ2-5, with 10 positions matching TRBD2. Germline-derived CDR1 and CDR2 are SGHDT and YYEEEE. The length of the CDR3 is 15 residues. Trimming took 0 bases from V and 4 from J; bases not matched to a gene: 3. The CDR3 here is CASSLVSGRGETQYF. CDR3 coding DNA: TGTGCCAGCAGCTTGGTGAGCGGGAGGGGAGAGACCCAGTACTTC.

With respect to this clonotype: The junction departs from germline at one end; a sequencing error may be responsible. The chain recombines TRBV4-1 with TRBJ2-1; 11 nucleotides agree with TRBD2. This CDR3 spans 15 amino acids. Per the germline V gene, CDR1 is MGHRA and CDR2 is YSYEKL. CDR3 in amino acids: CASSLLAGVGNEQSF. The CDR3 nucleotides read TGCGCCAGCAGCCTACTAGCGGGAGTGGGCAATGAGCAGTCCTTC.

The chain has TRBV4-1 and TRBJ2-2; 11 bases are shared with TRBD2. V was clipped by 2 bases and J by 7 bases; unmatched bases: 9. Per germline, CDR1 MGHRA and CDR2 YSYEKL. The CDR3 loop spans 17 amino acids. CDR3 nucleotide sequence: TGCGCCAGCAGCCAAAGGGTAGCGGGGGGGCCCGGCGGGGAGCTGTTTTTT. Residues: CASSQRVAGGPGGELFF.

The J gene is TRBJ1-2, the V gene TRBV6-2 or TRBV6-3; a weak D match, TRBD1 (5 bases). The germline V and J ends were trimmed by 2 bases and 8 bases, with 12 bases remaining between them. The CDR3 is made up of 13 amino acids. Germline V gene lookup returns CDR1 MNHEY and CDR2 SVGEGT. DNA for the CDR3: TGTGCCAGCAGTTACCCGGGACTCTGGGGCTACACCTTC. Its protein product is CASSYPGLWGYTF.

This clonotype was counted a few times. The V gene is TRBV7-8, the J gene TRBJ2-7; D gene uncertain. Between the trimmed V and J ends, which lost 1 base and 1 base, there was a span of 11 bases. The CDR3 sequence is 15 residues long. Looked up from germline, CDR1 is SGHVS and CDR2 is FQNEAQ. The CDR3 DNA is TGTGCCAGCAGCTTAGGCCTTTTAGCATCCTACGAGCAGTACTTC. As protein: CASSLGLLASYEQYF.

There are a few counts of this clonotype. V and J are TRBV7-9 and TRBJ2-1; 8 positions match TRBD2. This CDR3 has 16 residues. Losses at the gene ends were 1 base for V and 1 base for J; bases not matched to a gene: 3. From germline, CDR1 is SEHNR and CDR2 FQNEAQ (reference sequence). CDR3 DNA sequence: TGTGCCAGCAGCTTAGTTGGCGGGAGGTCCTACAATGAGCAGTTCTTC. It is translated as CASSLVGGRSYNEQFF. The full variable domain, completed using reference TRBV7-9 and TRBJ2-1, is DTGVSQNPRHKITKRGQNVTFRCDPISEHNRLYWYRQTLGQGPEFLTYFQNEAQLEKSRLLSDRFSAERPKGSFSTLEIQRTEQGDSAMYLCASSLVGGRSYNEQFFGPGTRLTVL.